The entry below gives a single TCR beta chain sequence along with its context. The antigen remains undetermined. This record comes from a study of blood T cells in healthy people across ages. The CDR3 runs 15 residues. V shed 7 bases and J shed 0 bases, with 10 bases lying between them. The germline gives CDR1 SGHVS, CDR2 FNYEAQ. The authors ran a second PCR of about 7 to 12 cycles using a sample-barcoded 5' primer and a J-beta primer mix. A single record per CDR3 protein comes from TCRdb applying MiXCR to the 5' RACE reads. The sample yields about 680,000 distinct CDR3 sequences, over 45% seen once. Study-wide results and caveats: Diversity was higher, and naive CD4+ cells more numerous, in long-lived donors than in aged donors.

The TCR was taken from a woman aged 55 to 70 in good health. The gene calls are TRBV7-6 and TRBJ2-6; unclear D gene. Sequenced material: blood. The CDR3 loop reads CASTPYNSGANVLTF. The CDR3 DNA is TGTGCCAGCACCCCCTACAACTCTGGGGCCAACGTCCTGACTTTC.